The 21 T cell receptor beta chains in this list originate from one sample, sequenced in a study of metastatic and nonmetastatic thyroid tumors. TCRdb re-called the PCR reads through MiXCR. Here the sample spans some 5,900 clones, 25% being singletons. Each patient went into thyroid surgery without having received any treatment. Sequenced material: adjacent normal tissue. All receptors derive from a male donor with papillary thyroid cancer or a benign thyroid nodule (not recorded which). Some clones in this sample may be carry-over from other donors' samples.

The rearrangement joins TRBV28 to TRBJ1-2; the match to TRBD1 covers 9 bases. Unmatched junction bases numbered 9, after V lost 4 bases and J lost 0 bases. From germline, CDR1 is MDHEN and CDR2 SYDVKM. CDR3 size: 17 residues. CDR3 nucleotide sequence: TGTGCCAGCAGTTCAGGACAGGGGTCGCTTGCTAACTATGGCTACACCTTC. Translation: CASSSGQGSLANYGYTF.

By sample share, this clone is medium-sized. CDR3 region: CASSSPGVGGEFGNEQYF. CDR3 coding DNA: TGTGCCAGCAGTTCCCCCGGTGTCGGCGGCGAGTTTGGAAACGAGCAGTACTTC. This chain uses TRBV28 with TRBJ2-7; D unresolved. Germline CDR1 and CDR2: MDHEN and SYDVKM. The V and J ends lost 4 bases and 5 bases respectively, with 27 bases between them. This CDR3 contains 18 residues. Combining the CDR3 with reference TRBV28 and TRBJ2-7 gives the whole variable domain DVKVTQSSRYLVKRTGEKVFLECVQDMDHENMFWYRQDPGLGLRLIYFSYDVKMKEKGDIPEGYSVSREKKERFSLILESASTNQTSMYLCASSSPGVGGEFGNEQYFGPGTRLTVT.

This clone was recorded a few times. V gene TRBV7-3 combines with J gene TRBJ2-2, with TRBD1 matching over 8 bases. The length of the CDR3 is 15 residues. Germline V gene sequence: CDR1 SGHTA, CDR2 FQGTGA. Trimming removed 4 bases from V and 1 base from J; junction bases left unmatched: 2. The CDR3 nucleotides are TGTGCCAGCAGCTCCGGACAGGGGAACACCGGGGAGCTGTTTTTT. It codes for CASSSGQGNTGELFF.

This clone has a handful of counts. The V and J genes are TRBV7-8 and TRBJ2-7; 13 positions agree with TRBD2. With V trimmed by 5 bases and J by 0 bases, 10 bases remained unmatched. Germline V lookup: CDR1 SGHVS, CDR2 FQNEAQ. There are 18 residues in the CDR3. Written as DNA, the CDR3 is TGTGCCAGCAGCCCCCGGACTAGCGGGGGCCTGAGCTCCTACGAGCAGTACTTC. Encoded protein: CASSPRTSGGLSSYEQYF.

The chain joins TRBV7-8 to TRBJ2-3; 10 bases are shared with TRBD2. V lost 5 bases to trimming and J lost 5 bases; unmatched junction nucleotides: 10. The V gene's germline CDR1 is SGHVS and CDR2 FQNEAQ. The CDR3 extends over 16 amino acids. The CDR3 loop reads CASSRGAGGAKDTQYF. CDR3 DNA sequence: TGTGCCAGCAGCCGTGGAGCGGGGGGGGCCAAAGATACGCAGTATTTT.

The sample holds many counts of this clone. The chain combines TRBV5-1 with TRBJ2-5, with D perhaps matching TRBD1 (6 bases). CDR1 is SGHRS and CDR2 is YFSETQ in the germline V gene. This CDR3 region has 14 residues. V dropped 4 bases and J dropped 2 bases, with 12 bases sitting between them. The CDR3 DNA follows: TGCGCCAGCAGCCGACCGGACAGTCAAGAGACCCAGTACTTC. Translated, it gives CASSRPDSQETQYF.

The rearrangement joins TRBV18 to TRBJ2-1, with unresolved D. Trimming cost V 3 bases and J 2 bases, with 8 bases left between them. The CDR3 length is 14 residues. Germline values: CDR1 KGHSH, CDR2 LQKENI. The CDR3 bases are TGTGCCAGCTCACCCACGCAAGCCTACAATGAGCAGTTCTTC. Translated, it gives CASSPTQAYNEQFF. The full variable domain, rest sourced from reference TRBV18 and TRBJ2-1, is NAGVMQNPRHLVRRRGQEARLRCSPMKGHSHVYWYRQLPEEGLKFMVYLQKENIIDESGMPKERFSAEFPKEGPSILRIQQVVRGDSAAYFCASSPTQAYNEQFFGPGTRLTVL.

This clone has more than one count but fewer than ten. The chain joins TRBV12-3 or TRBV12-4 to TRBJ1-5, with D possibly TRBD1 on 5 matching bases. The CDR3 sequence is 14 residues long. Deletions cut 7 bases from V and 4 bases from J, with 14 bases between. The CDR3 DNA follows: TGTGCCAGCACAAGAGGGACCCCTAATCAGCCCCAGCATTTT. Translated, it gives CASTRGTPNQPQHF.

This clone was picked up many times. This chain uses TRBV29-1 with TRBJ2-6; D remains ambiguous. The germline V gene has CDR1 SQVTM and CDR2 ANQGSEA. V shed 6 bases and J shed 4 bases, with 1 base lying between them. The CDR3 length is 10 residues. This CDR3 is CSVGANVLTF. In nucleotides, the CDR3 is TGCAGCGTGGGGGCCAACGTCCTGACTTTC.

By proportion, this clone is medium-sized. This chain joins TRBV29-1 and TRBJ1-2; TRBD1 agrees at 7 bases. The CDR3 has 12 residues. Trimming took 1 base from V and 8 from J; bases not matched to a gene: 4. The V gene's germline CDR1 is SQVTM and CDR2 ANQGSEA. The CDR3, as DNA: TGCAGCGTTGAAGGGCAGGGGGTCGGCTACACCTTC. This sequence encodes CSVEGQGVGYTF.

This clone was seen at least ten times. This rearrangement joins TRBV28 to TRBJ2-7; D unclear. The CDR3 is 13 amino acids. V was cut by 5 bases and J by 2 bases, with 10 bases left in between. Per the germline V gene, CDR1 is MDHEN and CDR2 is SYDVKM. CDR3 sequence reads: CASSDHTPYEQYF. The CDR3 DNA reads TGTGCCAGCAGTGACCACACACCCTACGAGCAGTACTTC.

This clone occurred once. The chain uses TRBV11-2 and TRBJ2-3; 10 nucleotides match TRBD2. Germline values: CDR1 SGHAT, CDR2 FQNNGV. The CDR3 consists of 15 residues. V shed 5 bases and J 5 bases; nucleotides not matched to a gene: 7. The CDR3 loop is CASSAQAGGIDTQYF. As DNA, the CDR3 is TGTGCCAGCAGCGCCCAAGCGGGAGGGATAGATACGCAGTATTTT.

This clone was seen only a few times. The V call is TRBV6-1, the J call TRBJ1-2; TRBD1 agrees at 8 bases. Germline V gives CDR1 MNHNS, CDR2 SASEGT. The CDR3 loop spans 14 amino acids. Trimming at V came to 5 bases and at J to 5 bases, leaving 7 bases not matched to a gene. The CDR3 sequence is CASSPGGAIYGYTF. The CDR3 DNA reads TGTGCCAGCAGTCCAGGGGGCGCGATTTATGGCTACACCTTC.

Concerning this clone: An end of the junction differs from the germline gene, which may be a read error. The rearrangement joins TRBV11-2 to TRBJ2-7, with a weak D call TRBD1 (7 bases). Per the germline V gene, CDR1 is SGHAT and CDR2 is FQNNGV. The CDR3 is made up of 12 amino acids. Written as DNA, the CDR3 is TGTGCCAGCAGCCCCGAGACAGGGACTCTCCACTTC. This sequence encodes CASSPETGTLHF.

This clone was found once. The rearrangement uses TRBV24-1 and TRBJ2-5; the D is unclear. Trimming took 4 bases from V and 0 from J, leaving 8 bases between them. The germline CDR1 and CDR2 sequences are KGHDR and SFDVKD. This CDR3 is built from 14 residues. CDR3 coding DNA: TGTGCCACCAGTGACCACGGTCACCAAGAGACCCAGTACTTC. Amino acid sequence: CATSDHGHQETQYF.

This clone was seen a few times. V usage is TRBV30 and J usage is TRBJ1-6; D possibly corresponds to TRBD1 (5 bases). Trimming stripped 1 base from V and 0 bases from J, with 16 bases between. This CDR3 is 18 amino acids long. Germline V CDR1 and CDR2: GTSNPN, SVGIG (reference sequence). DNA of the CDR3: TGTGCCTGGAGTGCCGGGACCGAAAAAAGCTCCTATAATTCACCCCTCCACTTT. Its protein is CAWSAGTEKSSYNSPLHF.

In the case of this clone: Just one base apart from a much larger clone, this may be a read error. The V call is TRBV29-1, the J call TRBJ2-5; TRBD2 is a possible D gene (5 bases). The V gene's germline CDR1 is SQVTM and CDR2 ANQGSEA. V was pared by 7 bases and J by 5 bases, with 11 bases between. This CDR3 contains 11 residues. The DNA for the CDR3 is TGCAGCGCAACTAGTAGCGAGACCCAGTACTTC. Translation gives CSATSSETQYF.

The chain is built from TRBV7-9 and TRBJ1-1, with TRBD1 as a possible D gene (6 bases). The CDR3 runs to 13 residues. The V end was cut by 4 bases, the J end by 5 bases, with 11 bases between. From germline, CDR1 is SEHNR and CDR2 FQNEAQ (reference sequence). Here the CDR3 DNA reads TGTGCCAGCAGCTCTATAGACAGGACTGAAGCTTTCTTT. Amino acids: CASSSIDRTEAFF. The full variable domain, rest sourced from reference TRBV7-9 and TRBJ1-1, is DTGVSQNPRHKITKRGQNVTFRCDPISEHNRLYWYRQTLGQGPEFLTYFQNEAQLEKSRLLSDRFSAERPKGSFSTLEIQRTEQGDSAMYLCASSSIDRTEAFFGQGTRLTVV.

This clone was recorded a few times. The DNA of the CDR3 is TGTGCCAGCAGCCAACAACTAGCGGGGGCCGGCACAGATACGCAGTATTTT. Amino acids: CASSQQLAGAGTDTQYF. V is TRBV3-1 and J is TRBJ2-3; TRBD2 matches 11 bases. This CDR3 spans 17 amino acids. With V trimmed by 2 bases and J by 1 base, 5 bases remained unmatched. Germline lookup yields CDR1 LGHDT and CDR2 YNNKEL (reference sequence).

Within the sample, this clone is medium-sized. The chain combines TRBV11-3 with TRBJ2-7; D is possibly TRBD1 (5 bases). The CDR3 is made up of 12 amino acids. Germline CDR1 is SGHNT and CDR2 is YENEEA. Trimming stripped 5 bases from V and 6 bases from J, with 11 bases between. In DNA form, the CDR3 reads TGTGCCAGCAGCCCCGGACACGCCGAGCAGTACTTC. The encoded protein is CASSPGHAEQYF.

The V and J genes are TRBV3-1 and TRBJ1-4; D possibly corresponds to TRBD1 (5 bases). The V and J ends lost 3 bases and 8 bases respectively, with 7 bases between them. The CDR3 covers 12 residues. Germline lookup yields CDR1 LGHDT and CDR2 YNNKEL (reference sequence). The CDR3 reads CASSQGVEKLFF. The CDR3 region has the DNA TGTGCCAGCAGCCAGGGGGTGGAAAAACTGTTTTTT.